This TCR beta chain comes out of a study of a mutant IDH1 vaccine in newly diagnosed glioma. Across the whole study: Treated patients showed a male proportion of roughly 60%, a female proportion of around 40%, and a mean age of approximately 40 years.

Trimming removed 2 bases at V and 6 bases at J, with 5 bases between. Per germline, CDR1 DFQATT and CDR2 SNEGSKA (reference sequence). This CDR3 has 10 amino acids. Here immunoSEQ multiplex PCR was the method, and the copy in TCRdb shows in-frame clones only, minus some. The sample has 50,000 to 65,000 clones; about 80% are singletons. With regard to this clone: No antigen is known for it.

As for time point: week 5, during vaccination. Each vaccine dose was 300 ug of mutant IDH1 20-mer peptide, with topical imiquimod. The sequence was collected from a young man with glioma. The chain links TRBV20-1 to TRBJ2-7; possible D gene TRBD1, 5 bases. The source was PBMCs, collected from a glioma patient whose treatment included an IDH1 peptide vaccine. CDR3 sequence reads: CSARQGEQYF. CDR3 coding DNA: TGCAGTGCTAGACAGGGCGAGCAGTACTTC.